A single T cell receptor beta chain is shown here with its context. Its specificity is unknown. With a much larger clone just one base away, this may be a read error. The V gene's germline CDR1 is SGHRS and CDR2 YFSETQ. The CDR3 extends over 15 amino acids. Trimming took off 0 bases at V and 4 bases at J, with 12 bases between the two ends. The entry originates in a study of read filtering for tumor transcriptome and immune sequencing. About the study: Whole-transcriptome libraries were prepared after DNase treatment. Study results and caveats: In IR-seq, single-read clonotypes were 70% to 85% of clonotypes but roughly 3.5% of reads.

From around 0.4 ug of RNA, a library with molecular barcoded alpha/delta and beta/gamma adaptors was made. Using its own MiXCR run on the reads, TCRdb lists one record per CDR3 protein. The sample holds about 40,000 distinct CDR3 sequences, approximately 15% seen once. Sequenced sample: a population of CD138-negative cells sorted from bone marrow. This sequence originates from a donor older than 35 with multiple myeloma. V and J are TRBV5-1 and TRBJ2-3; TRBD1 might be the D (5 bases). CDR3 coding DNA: TGCGCCAGCAGCTTGGAGTTAACAGGCGCAGATACGCAGTATTTT. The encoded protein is CASSLELTGADTQYF.